The next 5 T cell receptor beta chains were all read from a single sample in a study of OX40 agonist ivuxolimab in advanced cancers. Clones were read by immunoSEQ multiplex PCR, and TCRdb kept only the in-frame ones, dropping some. The sample records some 66,000 clones, roughly 82% being singletons. The sequencing here drew on CD4+ or CD8+ T cells sorted from blood, taken in a trial of the OX40 agonist ivuxolimab. The receptors come from an adult with an advanced solid tumor such as melanoma, head and neck, liver or kidney cancer.

The chain employs TRBV11-2 and TRBJ2-7, with TRBD2 matching over 14 bases. Germline CDR1 reads SGHAT; CDR2 reads FQNNGV. The CDR3 runs 19 residues. V shed 5 bases, J shed 4 bases, and the junction held 16 bases outside the gene matches. As DNA, the CDR3 is TGTGCCAGCAGCCCCCCACGGGCGGCCGGGACTAGCGGGAGTTACGAGCAGTACTTC. Protein product: CASSPPRAAGTSGSYEQYF.

This sequence joins TRBV5-6 and TRBJ2-7; the match to TRBD2 covers 8 bases. The CDR3 is made up of 16 amino acids. J was trimmed by 5 bases and V by 1 base; bases with no gene match: 11. Germline V gene lookup returns CDR1 SGHDT and CDR2 YYEEEE. CDR3 in amino acids: CASSLYLTGTRNEQYF. CDR3 DNA sequence: TGTGCCAGCAGCTTGTACCTAACCGGGACTAGGAACGAGCAGTACTTC.

J is TRBJ2-7 and V is TRBV6-5, with D tentatively TRBD1 (5 bases). CDR1 and CDR2 (germline): MNHEY, SVGAGI. The CDR3 totals 14 residues. V was shortened by 4 bases and J by 1 base, with 11 bases between the two germline ends. CDR3 in amino acids: CASSSQGFSYEQYF. The CDR3 nucleotides read TGTGCCAGCAGTTCTCAGGGTTTTTCCTACGAGCAGTACTTC.

J is TRBJ1-4 and V is TRBV2, with D maybe TRBD1 (5 bases). Trimming removed 4 bases from V and 4 bases from J, with 10 bases in between. This CDR3 is built from 14 residues. CDR1 is SNHLY and CDR2 is FYNNEI in the germline V gene. The DNA for the CDR3 is TGTGCCAGCAGTGGCGTGGGGCTTAATGAAAAACTGTTTTTT. It translates to CASSGVGLNEKLFF.

V is TRBV20-1 and J is TRBJ2-1; D not resolved. Germline V lookup: CDR1 DFQATT, CDR2 SNEGSKA (reference sequence). The V end was cut by 6 bases, the J end by 9 bases, with 9 bases between. The CDR3 runs 10 residues. CDR3 nucleotide sequence: TGCAGTGCGTCACGTGGTGAGCAGTTCTTC. Protein product: CSASRGEQFF.